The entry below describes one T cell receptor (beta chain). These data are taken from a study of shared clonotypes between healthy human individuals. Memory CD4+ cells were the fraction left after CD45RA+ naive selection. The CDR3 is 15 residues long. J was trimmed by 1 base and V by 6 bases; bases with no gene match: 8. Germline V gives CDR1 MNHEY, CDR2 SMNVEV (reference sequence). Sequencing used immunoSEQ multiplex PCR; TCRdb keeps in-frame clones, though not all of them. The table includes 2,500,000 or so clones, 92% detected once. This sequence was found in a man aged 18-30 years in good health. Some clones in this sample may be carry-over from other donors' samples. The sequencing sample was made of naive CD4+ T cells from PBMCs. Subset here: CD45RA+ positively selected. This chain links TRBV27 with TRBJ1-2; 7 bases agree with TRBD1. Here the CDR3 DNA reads TGTGCCAGCAGATGGGGGACAGACCTTAACTATGGCTACACCTTC. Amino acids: CASRWGTDLNYGYTF.